The subject of this entry is one T cell receptor beta chain. Its antigen is not known. Naive CD8+ T lymphocytes were specified as CD45RO-CCR7+CD27+CD95-. The data derive from a study of CXCR3-negative and CXCR3-positive naive CD8 T cells. Study-wide background: Libraries each contributed about 1.5 +/- 0.3 million TRB reads, for roughly 140 million in total.

Study outcomes and limitations: Naive cells positive for CXCR3 carried more hydrophobic TRB CDR3s than CXCR3-negative ones.

UMI labels and 5' RACE were used to prepare the TRB cDNA libraries. After re-calling the 5' RACE reads, TCRdb lists one entry per CDR3 protein, DNA absent. The sample table includes tens of thousands of distinct CDR3 sequences. Input material: naive CXCR3- CD8+ T cells from blood. The subset here: CD45RO-CCR7+CD27+CD95- naive CD8+ T cells lacking CXCR3 (TNR3-). The sequence derives from a human donor in good health. Some clones in this sample may be carry-over from other donors' samples.

CDR3 loop: CASSYTFAQEVTYGYTF. J is TRBJ1-2 and V is TRBV5-1; TCRdb outputs TRBD1, but without DNA this stays unchecked. The CDR3 is made up of 17 amino acids. Germline assignment: CDR1 SGHRS and CDR2 YFSETQ.